This TCR beta chain was captured in a study of a mutant IDH1 vaccine in newly diagnosed glioma (dated by TCRdb to 2020 to 2023). As for the study more broadly: Vaccination began 4-6 weeks after radiotherapy alone, or alongside temozolomide cycles in the chemotherapy-containing groups. Peripheral blood was collected at six visits: V03 (baseline), V05, V07, V10, V12 and V13. The week-35 safety follow-up took place at visit V12, and the week-47 end of study took place at visit V13. Of the roughly 31 treated patients, roughly 60% were male and about 38% were female, and the mean age was around 40 years. For exploratory analyses, longitudinal TCRB deep sequencing was carried out in about two dozen treated patients wherever samples were available. Before enrollment, patients had received standard therapy of radiotherapy alone, temozolomide alone, or radiochemotherapy with temozolomide; most received the combination. Findings and caveats that apply to the study as a whole: Pseudoprogression appeared unrelated to alterations in the top peripheral T cell clonotypes detected by TCRB sequencing. The authors noted that analyses of patient blood samples could not be reproduced because of sample limitations. Vaccine-induced immune responses across multiple MHC alleles were detected in approximately 94% of patients. Availability determined which PBMC samples were chosen for TCRB deep sequencing.

The receptor library was made with the immunoSEQ multiplex PCR assay. The hsTCRB Kit was used according to the manufacturer's protocol to amplify rearranged TCR beta chain sequences. Sequencing of TCRB libraries was carried out on an Illumina MiSeq. The paper's data handling went like this. Demultiplexing, trimming and gene mapping were performed with the kit vendor's proprietary platform. Held by TCRdb, this immuneACCESS table contains in-frame sequences only and omits some clones. Under half of the omission traces to an unresolved V gene where checked; the cause of the rest is unknown. Clone size and the V and J calls come from that table; the DNA yielded D and trimming. The sample contains some 42,000 clones, approximately 79% of them found a single time. The ten largest clones add up to under 20% of the sample. According to the study, the label for this sample's time point signals: week 47, end of study. Each vaccine dose was 300 ug of a 20-mer mutant IDH1 peptide in Montanide, given subcutaneously with topical imiquimod. Eight vaccinations were administered to patients in weeks 1, 3, 5, 7, 11, 15, 19 and 23, corresponding to visits V03 through V10. All donors had newly diagnosed IDH1-mutant astrocytomas of WHO grade 3 or 4 that showed loss of nuclear ATRX. The samples were drawn from NOA16, a multicentre, single-arm, open-label phase I trial in Germany that tested a mutant IDH1 peptide vaccine in humans for the first time. Genomic DNA for TCRB sequencing was extracted from EDTA blood using the DNeasy Blood and Tissue Kit.

V gives up 2 bases and J gives up 1 base, and the segment between their germline ends measures 8 bases. CDR3 length: 14 amino acids, cysteine to phenylalanine. CDR3 DNA only is kept here, 42 bases in frame from base 1. CDR1 SEHNR and CDR2 FQNEAQ were looked up in the germline V gene (reference sequence). A word on this clone: Its antigen target is currently unknown. It has no much larger one-base neighbor in the sample; base qualities were not kept.

The V and J genes are TRBV7-9 and TRBJ1-1, with no D gene named confidently. Sequenced material: PBMCs, taken from a glioma patient whose treatment included an IDH1 peptide vaccine. This clonotype originated in a man aged 18 to 30 with glioma. Some clones in this sample may be carry-over from other donors' samples. The nucleotides are TGTGCCAGCAGCTTAAGGTCCGGGAACACTGAAGCTTTCTTT. Its translation is CASSLRSGNTEAFF.